Listed below are T cell receptor beta chains from one sample, sequenced in a study of T-cell memory formation after mild COVID-19. TCRdb reprocessed the 5' RACE reads via MiXCR and lists one record per CDR3 protein. The table has more than 150,000 distinct CDR3 sequences, under 20% seen once. The material sequenced was PBMCs or a T cell subset sorted from them (not recorded which). The receptors were gathered from a young man who had mild COVID-19 (a few samples of this study predate the infection). Cell type and time point are not known. Each CDR3 is given with its conserved first and last residue. A D gene is named only where the DNA matches it firmly. Some rows mark clone size as missing; the rest say once, few, many or name a class of expanded clone.

NA	NA	TRBJ1-5	TRBV21-1	TGTGCCAGCAGCCCAAAGAGGCCCTCGGGGACACGGAATAGCAATCAGCCCCAGCATTTT	CASSPKRPSGTRNSNQPQHF
NA	NA	TRBJ1-4	TRBV5-5	TGTGCCAGCAGCGCCGGACGCACTCGGGAAAAACTGTTTTTT	CASSAGRTREKLFF
few	TRBD2	TRBJ2-4	TRBV4-3	TGCGCCAGCAGCCAAGATCCCCTAGCGGATATTCAGTACTTC	CASSQDPLADIQYF
many	NA	TRBJ2-1	TRBV18	TGTGCCAGCTCACCACAGGACTTGGCCTACAATGAGCAGTTCTTC	CASSPQDLAYNEQFF
NA	TRBD2	TRBJ2-3	TRBV5-1	TGCGCCAGCAGCCCCCCCCACGGGGAGGGATACACAGATACGCAGTATTTT	CASSPPHGEGYTDTQYF
NA	TRBD1	TRBJ2-3	TRBV2	TGTGCCAGCAGTGATAGGACAGGGGGTAGCAGTCAGTATTTT	CASSDRTGGSSQYF
NA	NA	TRBJ2-3	TRBV6-1	TGTGCCAGCAGTGCTCTAACGGGAGGCACAGATACGCAGTATTTT	CASSALTGGTDTQYF
many	NA	TRBJ2-1	TRBV11-2	TGTGCCAGCAGTTTCGGACGTCAGCAGTTCTTC	CASSFGRQQFF
NA	TRBD1	TRBJ1-1	TRBV5-1	TGCGCCAGCAGCTTCCTATTACAGGGGGTTGACACTGAAGCTTTCTTT	CASSFLLQGVDTEAFF
few	NA	TRBJ2-3	TRBV7-3	TGTGCCAGCAGCCTCTGGGGTCTCAACACAGATACGCAGTATTTT	CASSLWGLNTDTQYF
few	NA	TRBJ1-4	TRBV6-5	TGTGCCAGCAGCGAATCAGGGAGGGGTGATGAAAAACTGTTTTTT	CASSESGRGDEKLFF
few	NA	TRBJ1-2	TRBV11-2	TGTGCCAGCAGCTTATCAGGACAAGACTATGGCTACACCTTC	CASSLSGQDYGYTF
NA	NA	TRBJ1-1	TRBV4-3	TGCGCCAGCAGCCAAGTTTTACAGGGTAACACTGAAGCTTTCTTT	CASSQVLQGNTEAFF
many	NA	TRBJ2-3	TRBV7-3	TGTGCCAGCAGCGGAGGGGCCACCACAGATACGCAGTATTTT	CASSGGATTDTQYF
NA	NA	TRBJ2-7	TRBV3-1	TGTGCCAGCAGCCACCGGGACTACGAGCAGTACTTC	CASSHRDYEQYF
few	TRBD1	TRBJ2-5	TRBV5-1	TGCGCCAGCACGACCTCAGGGGGCGCGGAGACCCAGTACTTC	CASTTSGGAETQYF
NA	NA	TRBJ2-1	TRBV3-1	TGTGCCAGCAGCCAAGAGGCAGGGGGGAATGAGCAGTTCTTC	CASSQEAGGNEQFF
NA	NA	TRBJ2-7	TRBV18	TGTGCCAGCTCACCAGGGGAAGCGAGCTCCTACGAGCAGTACTTC	CASSPGEASSYEQYF
few	TRBD1	TRBJ2-1	TRBV23-1	TGCGCCAGCAGCTTAAAGGGCGACAGGGGGTCTCGCAATGAGCAGTTCTTC	CASSLKGDRGSRNEQFF
NA	NA	TRBJ1-4	TRBV19	TGTGCCAGTAGTCCCCGCTCCCCCGGTCTCGAAGGACTGTTTTTT	CASSPRSPGLEGLFF
few	NA	TRBJ2-5	TRBV24-1	TGTGCCACCAGCCATGGAGGGGGTCCAGAGACCCAGTACTTC	CATSHGGGPETQYF
NA	NA	TRBJ1-1	TRBV12-3/TRBV12-4	TGTGCCAGCATCAAACGGGGAACGAACACTGAAGCTTTCTTT	CASIKRGTNTEAFF
NA	NA	TRBJ2-1	TRBV29-1	TGCAGCGCTCTCGGGGGACTCCCCCTCGGCACAGATTACAATGAGCAGTTCTTC	CSALGGLPLGTDYNEQFF